Below are 10 T cell receptor beta chains sequenced from a single sample in a study of cytomegalovirus exposure and HLA in healthy donors. The study ran its PCR with 60 Vbeta and 13 Jbeta primers. Some clones are missing from TCRdb's copy, which holds only in-frame ones; the method was immunoSEQ multiplex PCR. The sample has approximately 50,000 clones; the top ten hold 5.5% to 7%. Sample: PBMCs. The source of these receptors is a male donor in good health and CMV-seropositive.

This chain uses TRBV7-2 with TRBJ2-1; 7 nucleotides agree with TRBD1. V was pared by 1 base and J by 2 bases, with 2 bases of the junction left unmatched. This CDR3 region has 15 residues. Germline V gives CDR1 SGHTA, CDR2 FQGNSA. The CDR3 coding sequence is TGTGCCAGCAGCTTAGGAGGGACAGCCTACAATGAGCAGTTCTTC. Residues: CASSLGGTAYNEQFF.

The chain is built from TRBV15 and TRBJ2-1; 8 nucleotides align to TRBD2. J was trimmed by 9 bases and V by 0 bases; bases with no gene match: 1. The germline V gene has CDR1 LNHNV and CDR2 YYDKDF (reference sequence). CDR3 length: 13 amino acids. Here the CDR3 reads CATSRDLAGEQFF. The CDR3 DNA reads as TGTGCCACCAGCAGAGACCTAGCGGGTGAGCAGTTCTTC. The complete variable domain, with remaining parts taken from reference TRBV15 and TRBJ2-1, reads DAMVIQNPRYQVTQFGKPVTLSCSQTLNHNVMYWYQQKSSQAPKLLFHYYDKDFNNEADTPDNFQSRRPNTSFCFLDIRSPGLGDTAMYLCATSRDLAGEQFFGPGTRLTVL.

The V gene is TRBV28, the J gene TRBJ1-1; maybe TRBD1 (5 bases). Germline CDR1 reads MDHEN; CDR2 reads SYDVKM. The CDR3 is 12 residues long. Trimming stripped 2 bases from V and 6 bases from J, with 7 bases between. The CDR3 loop is CASSLDSPEAFF. For the CDR3, the DNA is TGTGCCAGCAGTTTAGACAGCCCTGAAGCTTTCTTT.

Comment on this clone: At the DNA level, this CDR3 is encoded by other sequences in the same sample as well. V gene TRBV25-1 combines with J gene TRBJ1-2; TRBD1 matches at 8 bases. J was trimmed by 2 bases and V by 4 bases; bases with no gene match: 12. Germline assignment: CDR1 MGHDK and CDR2 SYGVNS. CDR3 length equals 17 residues. As DNA, the CDR3 is TGTGCCAGCAGTGCCGCGTGGCAGGGGGCTTTCAACTATGGCTACACCTTC. Translation: CASSAAWQGAFNYGYTF.

This sequence joins TRBV7-7 and TRBJ1-5; the D is unclear. The CDR3 covers 16 residues. V lost 0 bases and J lost 3, with 12 bases in between. Germline CDR1 reads SSHAT; CDR2 reads FNYEAQ (reference sequence). CDR3 loop: CASSLAQAPNNQPQHF. The CDR3 DNA follows: TGTGCCAGCAGCTTAGCGCAGGCCCCCAACAATCAGCCCCAGCATTTT. Full variable domain (remainder filled in from reference TRBV7-7 and TRBJ1-5): GAGVSQSPRYKVTKRGQDVTLRCDPISSHATLYWYQQALGQGPEFLTYFNYEAQPDKSGLPSDRFSAERPEGSISTLTIQRTEQRDSAMYRCASSLAQAPNNQPQHFGDGTRLSIL.

This rearrangement joins TRBV29-1 to TRBJ1-2; no clear D. Looked up from germline, CDR1 is SQVTM and CDR2 is ANQGSEA. CDR3 length: 15 amino acids. Trimming shortened V by 2 bases and J by 7 bases, and 20 bases separated the two germline ends. The CDR3 sequence: CSVEPGNKITIGYTF. CDR3 nucleotide sequence: TGCAGCGTTGAACCGGGAAACAAGATAACTATTGGCTACACCTTC.

CDR3 sequence: CASSLMGAIEAFF. CDR3 nucleotide sequence: TGTGCCAGCAGCTTGATGGGGGCTATTGAAGCTTTCTTT. V is TRBV13 and J is TRBJ1-1; TRBD1 is a possible D gene (6 bases). V was pared by 3 bases and J by 7 bases, with 12 bases between. The CDR3 is made up of 13 amino acids. Looked up from germline, CDR1 is PRHDT and CDR2 is FYEKMQ (reference sequence).

V and J are TRBV28 and TRBJ1-5; 7 bases fit TRBD1. The J segment lost 5 bases and the V segment lost 8 bases, leaving 12 bases of the junction unmatched. Germline V gene lookup returns CDR1 MDHEN and CDR2 SYDVKM. This CDR3 spans 15 amino acids. CDR3 loop: CASAEAGTAYQPQHF. For the CDR3, the DNA is TGTGCCAGCGCCGAAGCCGGGACAGCTTATCAGCCCCAGCATTTT.

This rearrangement joins TRBV6-6 to TRBJ2-1; 11 bases are a match to TRBD2. This CDR3 contains 15 residues. V lost 6 bases, J lost 3 bases, and 4 bases stayed unmatched. Germline V gene lookup returns CDR1 MNHNY and CDR2 SVGAGI (reference sequence). The DNA for the CDR3 is TGTGCCAGCAGGGTACTAGCGGGGGTCTACAATGAGCAGTTCTTC. Translation: CASRVLAGVYNEQFF.

The genes are TRBV7-8 and TRBJ1-5; TRBD1 matches at 8 bases. This CDR3 is built from 18 residues. The V segment lost 5 bases and the J segment 0 bases; nucleotides outside the gene matches: 12. Germline CDR1 reads SGHVS; CDR2 reads FQNEAQ. CDR3 sequence reads: CASSDHPSGGYSNQPQHF. Here the CDR3 DNA reads TGTGCCAGCAGCGATCACCCATCAGGGGGCTATAGCAATCAGCCCCAGCATTTT.